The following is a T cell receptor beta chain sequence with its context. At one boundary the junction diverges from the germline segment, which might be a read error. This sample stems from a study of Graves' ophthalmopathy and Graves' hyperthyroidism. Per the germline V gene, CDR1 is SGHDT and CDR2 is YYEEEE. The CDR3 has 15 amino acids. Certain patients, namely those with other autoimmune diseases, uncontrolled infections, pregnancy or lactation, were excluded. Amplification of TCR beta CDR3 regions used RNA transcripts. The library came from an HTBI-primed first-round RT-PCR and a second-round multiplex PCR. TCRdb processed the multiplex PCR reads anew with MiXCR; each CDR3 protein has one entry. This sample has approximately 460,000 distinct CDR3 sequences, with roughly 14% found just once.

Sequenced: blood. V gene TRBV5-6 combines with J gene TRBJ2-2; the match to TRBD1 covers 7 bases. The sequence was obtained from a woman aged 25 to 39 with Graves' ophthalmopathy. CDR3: CVSSPDRVYTGELFF. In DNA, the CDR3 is TGTGTCAGCAGCCCAGACAGGGTTTACACCGGGGAGCTGTTTTTT.